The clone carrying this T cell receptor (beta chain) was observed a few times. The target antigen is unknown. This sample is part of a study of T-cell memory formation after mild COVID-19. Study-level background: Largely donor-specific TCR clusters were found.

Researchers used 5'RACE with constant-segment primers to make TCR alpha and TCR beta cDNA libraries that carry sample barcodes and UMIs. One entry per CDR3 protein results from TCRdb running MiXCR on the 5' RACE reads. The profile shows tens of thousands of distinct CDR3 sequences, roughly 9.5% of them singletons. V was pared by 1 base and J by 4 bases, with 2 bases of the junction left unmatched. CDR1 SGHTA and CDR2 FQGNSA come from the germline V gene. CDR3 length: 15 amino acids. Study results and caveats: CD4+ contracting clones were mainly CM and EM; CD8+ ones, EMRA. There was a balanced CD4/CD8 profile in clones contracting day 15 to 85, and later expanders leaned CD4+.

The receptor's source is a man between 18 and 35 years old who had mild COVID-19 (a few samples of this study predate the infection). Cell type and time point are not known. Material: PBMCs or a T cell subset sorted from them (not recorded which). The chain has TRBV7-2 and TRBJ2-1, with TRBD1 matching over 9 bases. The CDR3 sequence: CASSLGGTGYNEQFF. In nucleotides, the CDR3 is TGTGCCAGCAGCTTAGGCGGGACAGGGTACAATGAGCAGTTCTTC.